These T cell receptor beta chains were read from a single sample in a study of OX40 agonist ivuxolimab in advanced cancers. Method: immunoSEQ multiplex PCR; TCRdb's copy keeps in-frame clones and lacks some. Of about 77,000 clones in the sample, less than 95% are singletons; the top ten hold around 1.9%. This material consisted of CD4+ or CD8+ T cells sorted from blood, taken in a trial of the OX40 agonist ivuxolimab. These receptors all come from an adult with an advanced solid tumor such as melanoma, head and neck, liver or kidney cancer. The CDR3 runs from the conserved cysteine through the conserved F or W. D genes are given only for firm matches. The size field is filled for only some rows; it gives once, few, many or a size class.

v_gene	j_gene	abundance	len	d_gene	CDR3aa	CDR3nt
TRBV10-2	TRBJ2-3	-	15	-	CATRGRRTSTDTQYF	TGCGCCACACGGGGGCGGAGAACTAGCACAGATACGCAGTATTTT
TRBV2	TRBJ1-3	once	15	-	CASTLIRGAGNTIYF	TGTGCCAGCACCCTGATTAGAGGTGCCGGAAACACCATATATTTT
TRBV11-1	TRBJ2-1	-	14	-	CASSFSGAYNEQFF	TGTGCCAGCAGCTTTTCCGGGGCTTACAATGAGCAGTTCTTC
TRBV18	TRBJ2-1	-	15	TRBD2	CASSPERGAGNEQFF	TGTGCCAGCTCACCAGAGCGGGGGGCGGGCAATGAGCAGTTCTTC
TRBV5-4	TRBJ2-5	-	15	-	CASSSPGPAGETQYF	TGTGCCAGCAGCAGCCCGGGGCCGGCGGGAGAGACCCAGTACTTC
TRBV7-9	TRBJ1-1	-	13	TRBD1	CASSLSSTGVAFF	TGTGCCAGCAGCCTTTCCTCGACAGGGGTAGCTTTCTTT
TRBV19	TRBJ1-3	-	16	-	CASSKGPRSSGNTIYF	TGTGCCAGTAGTAAGGGACCCAGATCCTCTGGAAACACCATATATTTT
TRBV28	TRBJ2-5	-	13	-	CASDPGGAETQYF	TGTGCCAGCGATCCGGGGGGCGCGGAGACCCAGTACTTC
TRBV7-2	TRBJ2-1	-	15	TRBD2	CASSLQLAGRNEQFF	TGTGCCAGCAGCTTACAGCTAGCGGGAAGAAATGAGCAGTTCTTC
TRBV6-1	TRBJ1-2	-	13	-	CASSPGVDYGYTF	TGTGCCAGCAGTCCCGGGGTGGACTATGGCTACACCTTC
TRBV4-2	TRBJ1-2	-	14	-	CASSQDILESGYTF	TGTGCCAGCAGCCAAGATATCCTGGAAAGTGGCTACACCTTC
TRBV10-2	TRBJ2-2	-	14	TRBD2	CAGIAGVDTGELFF	TGCGCCGGGATAGCGGGAGTGGACACCGGGGAGCTGTTTTTT
TRBV6-6	TRBJ1-1	-	13	TRBD1	CASSDRALLSAFF	TGTGCCAGCAGCGACAGGGCACTCTTGAGTGCTTTCTTT
TRBV5-5	TRBJ1-2	few	15	TRBD1	CASSPQGGSNYGYTF	TGTGCCAGCAGCCCTCAGGGGGGAAGTAACTATGGCTACACCTTC
TRBV11-3	TRBJ1-2	-	13	-	CASSPRGGAGYTF	TGTGCCAGCAGCCCCAGGGGCGGTGCTGGCTACACCTTC
TRBV2	TRBJ1-6	-	15	TRBD1	CASSGTGPIIRSLHF	TGTGCCAGCAGTGGGACAGGCCCCATAATCCGGAGCCTCCACTTT